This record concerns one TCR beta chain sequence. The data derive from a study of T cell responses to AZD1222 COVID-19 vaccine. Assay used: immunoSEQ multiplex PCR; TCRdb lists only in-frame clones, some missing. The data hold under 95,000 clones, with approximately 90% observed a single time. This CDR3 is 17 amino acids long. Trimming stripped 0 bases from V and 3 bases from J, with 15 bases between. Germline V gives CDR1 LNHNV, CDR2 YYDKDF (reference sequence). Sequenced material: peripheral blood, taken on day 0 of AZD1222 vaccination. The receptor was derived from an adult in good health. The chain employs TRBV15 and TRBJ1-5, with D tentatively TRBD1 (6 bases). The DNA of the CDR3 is TGTGCCACCAGCAGAGAAATGGAGGGGGTATTCAATCAGCCCCAGCATTTT. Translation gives CATSREMEGVFNQPQHF.